These T cell receptor beta chains were read from a single sample in a study of T-cell memory formation after mild COVID-19. Via MiXCR, TCRdb re-called the 5' RACE reads, giving one row per CDR3 protein. Altogether 350,000 to 450,000 distinct CDR3 sequences are present, around 14% being singletons, with the ten largest covering less than 25%. The sample taken for sequencing was PBMCs or a T cell subset sorted from them (not recorded which). These receptors were obtained from a man between 18 and 35 years old who had mild COVID-19 (a few samples of this study predate the infection). Cell type and time point are not known. Each CDR3 is given with its conserved first and last residue. A D gene is named only where the DNA matches it firmly. Rows give clone size only sometimes, using once, few, many, or a class for an expanded clone.

D | J | V | size | DNA | CDR3
- | TRBJ2-5 | TRBV9 | few | TGTGCCAGCAGCGGTGGCGGGGGCTTAGGGGAGACCCAGTACTTC | CASSGGGGLGETQYF
- | TRBJ2-1 | TRBV6-2/TRBV6-3 | - | TGTGCCAGCAGTAGAAGCCCAGGGCCACGCGAGCAGTTCTTC | CASSRSPGPREQFF
TRBD2 | TRBJ2-3 | TRBV5-1 | many | TGCGCCAGCAGCTTGGAACAGCGGGGTGGGACAGATACGCAGTATTTT | CASSLEQRGGTDTQYF
TRBD1 | TRBJ2-7 | TRBV6-5 | - | TGTGCCAGCAGTTACTCTCGAACCGACAGGGACGAGCAGTACTTC | CASSYSRTDRDEQYF
- | TRBJ2-1 | TRBV5-1 | many | TGCGCCAGCAGCGGGGAGACGGGTCAACAGTTCTTC | CASSGETGQQFF
TRBD2 | TRBJ2-4 | TRBV7-9 | - | TGTGCCAGCAGCTTAGGGGCTAGCGGGGGGCCAAGGAGAAACATTCAGTACTTC | CASSLGASGGPRRNIQYF
TRBD1 | TRBJ2-4 | TRBV20-1 | many | TGCAGTGCTCCTGTTCCCGGGACAGGGAGCATTCAGTACTTC | CSAPVPGTGSIQYF
- | TRBJ2-3 | TRBV9 | many | TGTGCCAGCAGCATACAAGATACGCAGTATTTT | CASSIQDTQYF
TRBD1 | TRBJ1-2 | TRBV4-3 | few | TGCGCCAGCAGCCGTTCACAGGGGGCTGTTGGCTACACCTTC | CASSRSQGAVGYTF
TRBD1 | TRBJ2-2 | TRBV5-1 | many | TGCGCCAGCAGCCAATGGACAGGGTCGAGCACCGGGGAGCTGTTTTTT | CASSQWTGSSTGELFF
TRBD1 | TRBJ1-2 | TRBV6-6 | - | TGTGCCAGCAGTTACTCGGTACAGGGGGACTATGGCTACACCTTC | CASSYSVQGDYGYTF
TRBD1 | TRBJ1-2 | TRBV10-3 | many | TGTGCCATCAGTAGGGACAGAGAGAATGGCTACACCTTC | CAISRDRENGYTF
- | TRBJ2-5 | TRBV11-3 | few | TGTGCCAGCAGCTTAGGTGCCCCCCCTGGGGAGACCCAGTACTTC | CASSLGAPPGETQYF
- | TRBJ1-6 | TRBV11-2 | few | TGTGCCAGCAGCTTGTCGGACCGGGCGGCTTCACCCCTCCACTTT | CASSLSDRAASPLHF
- | TRBJ2-3 | TRBV4-1 | few | TGCGCCAGCAGGGTCACAGGGAGTCGCACAGATACGCAGTATTTT | CASRVTGSRTDTQYF
- | TRBJ2-1 | TRBV24-1 | - | TGTGCCACCATATCCGGGGGTAATGAGCAGTTCTTC | CATISGGNEQFF
TRBD2 | TRBJ2-1 | TRBV12-3/TRBV12-4 | many | TGTGCCAGCAGCCTAGCGGGGGGGGCTTACAATGAGCAGTTCTTC | CASSLAGGAYNEQFF
- | TRBJ1-1 | TRBV7-2 | - | TGTGCCAGCAGCTTACTAGGAGAGAACACTGAAGCTTTCTTT | CASSLLGENTEAFF
- | TRBJ1-1 | TRBV9 | few | TGTGCCAGCAGCGCTGGGAGTGGAGGGATGAACACTGAAGCTTTCTTT | CASSAGSGGMNTEAFF
TRBD1 | TRBJ2-1 | TRBV27 | - | TGTGCCAGCAGTTCGGCCACAGGGGGAGGCTACAATGAGCAGTTCTTC | CASSSATGGGYNEQFF
- | TRBJ2-7 | TRBV3-1 | many | TGTGCCAGCAGCCTAAGCGAAAGCGAGCAGTACTTC | CASSLSESEQYF
- | TRBJ1-2 | TRBV6-5 | few | TGTGCCAGCAACGAGGGCGGGGAGGAGATCTATGGCTACACCTTC | CASNEGGEEIYGYTF
TRBD2 | TRBJ2-5 | TRBV20-1 | - | TGCAGTGCTAACGACGGGGGGGCCCAAGAGACCCAGTACTTC | CSANDGGAQETQYF
- | TRBJ1-1 | TRBV7-2 | few | TGTGCCAGCAGCCTAATACTAGACACTGAAGCTTTCTTT | CASSLILDTEAFF
- | TRBJ2-1 | TRBV5-1 | - | TGCGCCAGCAGCCCTTTTACGATCGGAGGTGAGCAGTTCTTC | CASSPFTIGGEQFF
- | TRBJ2-6 | TRBV6-5 | few | TGTGCCAGCAGTTCGGACCGCCCGGGCCTATTGAGGGCCAACGTCCTGACTTTC | CASSSDRPGLLRANVLTF
- | TRBJ2-5 | TRBV4-2 | few | TGTGCCAGCAGCCAAGATGAAGGGCAACGAGAGACCCAGTACTTC | CASSQDEGQRETQYF
TRBD1 | TRBJ1-1 | TRBV7-3 | few | TGTGCCAGCAGCGCGGCAGGGGGAACGGAAGCTTTCTTT | CASSAAGGTEAFF
- | TRBJ1-2 | TRBV7-8 | few | TGTGCCAGCAGCGGCCGGGGACGGCGCGCTAACTATGGCTACACCTTC | CASSGRGRRANYGYTF
TRBD2 | TRBJ2-3 | TRBV4-3 | - | TGCGCCAGCAGCCAAGAAGGTCTAGCGGACACAGATACGCAGTATTTT | CASSQEGLADTDTQYF
- | TRBJ1-3 | TRBV7-2 | few | TGTGCCAGCATCCTTCTCGGGGGGATGGGTGGAAACACCATATATTTT | CASILLGGMGGNTIYF
- | TRBJ2-7 | TRBV2 | few | TGTGCCAGCACTACAAGGTCCGGGTTGGCCTACGAGCAGTACTTC | CASTTRSGLAYEQYF
- | TRBJ2-1 | TRBV24-1 | - | TGTGCCACCAGTGACTGGGGACAATCCTCCTACAATGAGCAGTTCTTC | CATSDWGQSSYNEQFF
- | TRBJ1-5 | TRBV6-1 | many | TGTGCCAGCAGTGATGGGGAAGGGGGCAATCAGCCCCAGCATTTT | CASSDGEGGNQPQHF
- | TRBJ2-3 | TRBV18 | - | TGTGCCAGCTCACCAAAGACGAACACAGATACGCAGTATTTT | CASSPKTNTDTQYF
- | TRBJ1-5 | TRBV10-2 | few | TGCGCCAGCAGTTACGCCGTTGAAGAGGGGCCCCAGCATTTT | CASSYAVEEGPQHF
- | TRBJ2-5 | TRBV27 | many | TGTGCCAGCAGTTCGAGTTGGAATACTGGAAAGACCCAGTACTTC | CASSSSWNTGKTQYF
- | TRBJ1-3 | TRBV4-3 | - | TGCGCCAGCAGCCAAGATTTGGGTGGAGCCATATATTTT | CASSQDLGGAIYF
TRBD1 | TRBJ1-2 | TRBV20-1 | - | TGCAGTGCTCCTACAGGGGTTGGTGGCTACACCTTC | CSAPTGVGGYTF
TRBD1 | TRBJ1-1 | TRBV5-1 | few | TGCGCCAGCAGCTTCCTTACAGGGGGCACTGAAGCTTTCTTT | CASSFLTGGTEAFF
TRBD2 | TRBJ2-5 | TRBV20-1 | many | TGCAGTGCTTGGCGGGGGGTCCAAGAGACCCAGTACTTC | CSAWRGVQETQYF